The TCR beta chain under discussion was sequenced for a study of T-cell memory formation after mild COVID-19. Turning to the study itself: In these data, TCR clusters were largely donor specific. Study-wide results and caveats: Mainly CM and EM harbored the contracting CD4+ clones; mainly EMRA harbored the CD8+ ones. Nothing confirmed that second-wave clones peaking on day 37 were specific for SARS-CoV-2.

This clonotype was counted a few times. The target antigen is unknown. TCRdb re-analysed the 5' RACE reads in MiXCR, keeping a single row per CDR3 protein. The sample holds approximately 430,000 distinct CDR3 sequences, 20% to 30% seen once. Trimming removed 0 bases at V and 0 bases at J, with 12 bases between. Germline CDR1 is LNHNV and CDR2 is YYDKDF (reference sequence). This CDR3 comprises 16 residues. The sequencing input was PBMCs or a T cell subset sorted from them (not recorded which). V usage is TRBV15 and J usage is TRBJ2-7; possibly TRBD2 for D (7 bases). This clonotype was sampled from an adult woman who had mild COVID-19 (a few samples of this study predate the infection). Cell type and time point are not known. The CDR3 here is CATSRDGGASSYEQYF. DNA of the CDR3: TGTGCCACCAGCAGAGATGGGGGGGCCTCCTCCTACGAGCAGTACTTC.